This TCR beta chain derives from a study of blood T cell repertoires in COVID-19. Study-level information: T cells, B-cell-depleted T cells, or PBMCs supplied cDNA or gDNA.

The CDR3 length is 13 residues. Germline V gene data show CDR1 as SGHVS and CDR2 as FQNEAQ. V was clipped by 4 bases and J by 2 bases; unmatched bases: 1. Under the authors' procedure: Amplification of reference gene primers was used by the study to estimate nucleated cell counts. Libraries were prepared by immunoSEQ multiplex PCR; TCRdb keeps only in-frame clonotypes and omits some of them. Clone size and V and J calls were adopted from that table, with D and trimming inferred from the DNA. The sample lists approximately 150,000 clones, approximately 90% occurring once. The source of this sequence is a human donor in a cohort sampled during active COVID-19. Sequences were obtained from peripheral blood. V and J are TRBV7-8 and TRBJ2-7; 8 bases fit TRBD1. CDR3 amino acids: CASSSTGAYEQYF. For the CDR3, the DNA is TGTGCCAGCAGCTCGACAGGGGCCTACGAGCAGTACTTC.